This TCR beta chain is from a study of neurological immune-mediated disorders. Study-wide points: The most TCR clonal expansion was seen in HTLV-1-associated myelopathy, and the least was seen in multiple sclerosis, which fell below healthy controls.

Time point defined: longitudinal time-point 1 (baseline). The starting material, 2 million PBMCs stored at -80 C, gave rise to the unsorted libraries. This clonotype showed up many times. Its specificity is unknown. TCRdb used MiXCR to reprocess the 5' RACE reads, holding one entry per CDR3 protein. The table has tens of thousands of distinct CDR3 sequences, about 9.1% seen once. CDR3 length equals 19 residues. Trimming took 6 bases from V and 1 from J; bases not matched to a gene: 17. CDR1 is SGDLS and CDR2 is YYNGEE in the germline V gene. Sequencing used PBMCs. This receptor was obtained from a woman aged 40 to 50 in good health. The chain links TRBV9 to TRBJ2-2; 8 positions match TRBD2. In nucleotides, the CDR3 is TGTGCCAGCACCAGAGGACTAGCACAGAACCACCGGAACACCGGGGAGCTGTTTTTT. Residues: CASTRGLAQNHRNTGELFF. The whole variable domain, remainder taken from reference TRBV9 and TRBJ2-2, is DSGVTQTPKHLITATGQRVTLRCSPRSGDLSVYWYQQSLDQGLQFLIQYYNGEERAKGNILERFSAQQFPDLHSELNLSSLELGDSALYFCASTRGLAQNHRNTGELFFGEGSRLTVL.